This T cell receptor beta chain was profiled in a study of monozygotic twins with inflammatory bowel disease. The CDR3 is 14 residues long. CDR1 is SGHDN and CDR2 is FVKESK in the germline V gene. From the 5' RACE reads, TCRdb lists one entry per CDR3 protein and no DNA. Here the sample table reports fewer than 550,000 distinct CDR3 sequences. The V gene is TRBV14, the J gene TRBJ2-5; the TRBD2 assignment by TCRdb is unverifiable without DNA. The sequencing input was blood. The TCR was taken from a human donor with ulcerative colitis or Crohn's disease, or a healthy co-twin of an affected twin (not recorded which). Here the CDR3 reads CASSPHRDLGAQYF.